The source of this T cell receptor (beta chain) is a study of T cell changes during pregnancy in multiple sclerosis. The table came from immunoSEQ multiplex PCR; TCRdb's copy has only in-frame clones and leaves some out. This table has around 40,000 clones, over 80% appearing once. The CDR3 length is 14 residues. Trimming took 3 bases from V and 2 from J, leaving 9 bases between them. Germline CDR1 is SGHAT and CDR2 is FQNNGV. The chain uses TRBV11-2 and TRBJ2-3; D may be TRBD2 (6 bases). Material: CD8+ T cells from peripheral blood mononuclear cells, obtained before pregnancy. The sequence came from a female donor with multiple sclerosis, enrolled in a pregnancy study. The CDR3 loop is CASSFGGTTDTQYF. The CDR3 DNA reads TGTGCCAGCAGCTTTGGGGGGACCACAGATACGCAGTATTTT.